These T cell receptor beta chains were read from a single sample in a study of regulatory T cells in long-lasting Graves disease. In TCRdb, the multiplex PCR reads were re-called with MiXCR into one record per CDR3 protein. This repertoire shows about 300,000 distinct CDR3 sequences, over 15% found once; its top ten account for 35% to 45%. Sample: peripheral blood mononuclear cells (PBMCs), taken at new diagnosis, from a patient treated with antithyroid drugs. These receptors came from a female donor with Graves disease. CDR3s include the opening cysteine and the closing phenylalanine or tryptophan. The D gene is left open where the match is weak. Some rows have no size entry. The others give once, few or many, or a class for an expanded clone.

clone_size,v_call,d_call,j_call,cdr3_nt,cdr3_aa
many,TRBV5-1,NA,TRBJ1-2,TGCGCCAGCAGCTTGACCCGGAGCCTAGGCTATGGCTACACCTTC,CASSLTRSLGYGYTF
many,TRBV20-1,TRBD2,TRBJ2-7,TGCAGTGCCCTAAGACTAGCGGGAGGGCCCGATCCCTACGAGCAGTACTTC,CSALRLAGGPDPYEQYF
few,TRBV7-2,NA,TRBJ2-2,TGTGCCAGCAGCTTAGTGGGCCAGGGCTTGAACACCGGGGAGCTGTTTTTT,CASSLVGQGLNTGELFF
many,TRBV11-3,NA,TRBJ1-1,TGTGCCAGCAGTTTAAAACAGAACACTGAAGCTTTCTTT,CASSLKQNTEAFF
NA,TRBV20-1,TRBD2,TRBJ2-7,TGCAGTGCTAACGATCGGACTAGCGGAGGCTACTACGAGCAGTACTTC,CSANDRTSGGYYEQYF
many,TRBV27,NA,TRBJ2-3,TGTGCCAGCACTCGAAGACCTTCTAGCACAGATACGCAGTATTTT,CASTRRPSSTDTQYF
many,TRBV12-3/TRBV12-4,NA,TRBJ2-1,TGTGCCAGCACTAGGGGTGGGTCGGCCTACAATGAGCAGTTCTTC,CASTRGGSAYNEQFF
NA,TRBV19,TRBD1,TRBJ1-1,TGTGCCAGTACCAGGGGACAGATGAACACTGAAGCTTTCTTT,CASTRGQMNTEAFF
few,TRBV18,TRBD2,TRBJ2-7,TGTGCCAGCTCACCACCTAGCGGGCCCCTCGGCGAGCAGTACTTC,CASSPPSGPLGEQYF
many,TRBV9,TRBD1,TRBJ2-1,TGTGCCAGCAGCCACCGGACAGGGATCGTGGATGAGCAGTTCTTC,CASSHRTGIVDEQFF
NA,TRBV27,TRBD2,TRBJ2-1,TGTGCCAGCAGTCCAAGCGGGAGGGAGTACAATGAGCAGTTCTTC,CASSPSGREYNEQFF
many,TRBV20-1,NA,TRBJ2-5,TGCAGTGCTGGGACACCACCTCCTTACCAAGAGACCCAGTACTTC,CSAGTPPPYQETQYF
many,TRBV28,NA,TRBJ2-7,TGTGCCAGCAGCTTAACCCGCGAGCAGTACTTC,CASSLTREQYF
many,TRBV3-1,NA,TRBJ2-1,TGTGCCAGCAGCGACGAGGGTAGCGGCAATGAGCAGTTCTTC,CASSDEGSGNEQFF
many,TRBV12-5,NA,TRBJ1-1,TGTGCTAGTGGTTCCCTCGGAACTGAAGCTTTCTTT,CASGSLGTEAFF
many,TRBV7-9,NA,TRBJ1-5,TGTGCCAGCAGCTTCGACCTATCTAGCAATCAGCCCCAGCATTTT,CASSFDLSSNQPQHF
NA,TRBV2,NA,TRBJ2-6,TGTGCCAGCAATAGAGGGGCGGGGTCTGGGGCCAACGTCCTGACTTTC,CASNRGAGSGANVLTF
NA,TRBV3-1,TRBD1,TRBJ2-7,TGTGCCAGCAGCCCCGGGACAGGGCGTCGGGGCTCCTACGAGCAGTACTTC,CASSPGTGRRGSYEQYF
NA,TRBV5-1,TRBD2,TRBJ2-5,TGCGCCAGCAGCTCCAATTCCGTAGGGACTAGCGGGCGGGAGACCCAGTACTTC,CASSSNSVGTSGRETQYF
NA,TRBV19,NA,TRBJ2-7,TGTGCCAGTAGTATCCCGACGGGGGACGCCTACGAGCAGTACTTC,CASSIPTGDAYEQYF
many,TRBV20-1,NA,TRBJ1-2,TGCAGTGCTAGGTGGAGGGAAGGCTACACCTTC,CSARWREGYTF
once,TRBV11-2,TRBD2,TRBJ2-5,TGTGCCAGCAGCCCCGGACTAGGATGGGAGACCCAGTACTTC,CASSPGLGWETQYF
many,TRBV7-7,NA,TRBJ2-2,TGTGCCGTACAGGTTGAGACCGGGGAGCTGTTTTTT,CAVQVETGELFF
many,TRBV12-3/TRBV12-4,TRBD1,TRBJ2-6,TGTGCCAGCAGTTTACTGGCCGGACAGGGGTTCTCTGGGGCCAACGTCCTGACTTTC,CASSLLAGQGFSGANVLTF
many,TRBV7-2,TRBD2,TRBJ2-3,TGTGCCAGCAACTATAAGGGAGGGACAGATACGCAGTATTTT,CASNYKGGTDTQYF
many,TRBV28,TRBD1,TRBJ1-1,TGTGCCAGCAGTTCACGACAGGGAGTGGCTGAAGCTTTCTTT,CASSSRQGVAEAFF
few,TRBV15,NA,TRBJ2-6,TGTGCCACCAGCATGGGTACTGCTGGGGCCAACGTCCTGACTTTC,CATSMGTAGANVLTF
NA,TRBV2,NA,TRBJ2-5,TGTGCCAGCAGGAACTGGGGGCGGGAGATTGGCGAGACCCAGTACTTC,CASRNWGREIGETQYF
many,TRBV2,NA,TRBJ2-7,TGTGCCAGCAGGGAGAGGTACCTGGACGAGCAGTACTTC,CASRERYLDEQYF
many,TRBV29-1,NA,TRBJ2-7,TGCAGCGTTGCCCCGAAGGGAGTACACTACTCCTACGAGCAGTACTTC,CSVAPKGVHYSYEQYF
many,TRBV5-6,NA,TRBJ2-2,TGTGCCAGCAGTCCGGGACAAAACACCGGGGAGCTGTTTTTT,CASSPGQNTGELFF
NA,TRBV9,TRBD2,TRBJ2-4,TGTGCCAGCAGCCTACGGGAGGATTCCAAAAACATTCAGTACTTC,CASSLREDSKNIQYF
many,TRBV12-3/TRBV12-4,NA,TRBJ2-3,TGTGCCAGCAGTTTTCTTCTACATACGCAGTATTTT,CASSFLLHTQYF
many,TRBV28,NA,TRBJ1-1,TGTGCCAGCAGTTTAGGGGTCACTGAAGCTTTCTTT,CASSLGVTEAFF
few,TRBV5-1,NA,TRBJ2-5,TGCGCCAGCAGCTTGGAGTCGCCGGGGCCAAAGACCCAGTACTTC,CASSLESPGPKTQYF
many,TRBV27,TRBD2,TRBJ2-2,TGTGCCAGCAGTTTATACCGGGATAGCGGGAGGGACACCGGGGAGCTGTTTTTT,CASSLYRDSGRDTGELFF
NA,TRBV20-1,TRBD2,TRBJ2-1,TGCAGTGCCCACCCCCCGGGACTAGCGGGAGGACGGGGGAATGAGCAGTTCTTC,CSAHPPGLAGGRGNEQFF
many,TRBV2,TRBD2,TRBJ2-1,TGTGCCAGCAGCAAACTAGCGGGAGGTTCCTACAATGAGCAGTTCTTC,CASSKLAGGSYNEQFF
many,TRBV5-1,NA,TRBJ1-2,TGCGCCAGCAGCTACGACAGTTGGAATGGCTACACCTTC,CASSYDSWNGYTF
many,TRBV11-2,TRBD2,TRBJ2-7,TGTGCCAGCAGCTTAATCCGGGAGGGCCCGTGGGAGCAGTACTTC,CASSLIREGPWEQYF
many,TRBV24-1,TRBD1,TRBJ2-6,TGTGCCACCAGTGGCCGGCAGGGGGCTGGGGCCAACGTCCTGACTTTC,CATSGRQGAGANVLTF
many,TRBV19,NA,TRBJ2-1,TGTGCCAGTAGTATAACGTCCAATGAGCAGTTCTTC,CASSITSNEQFF
many,TRBV2,NA,TRBJ2-7,TGTGCCAGCAGTGGGCGGGACGAGCAGTACTTC,CASSGRDEQYF
NA,TRBV6-1,NA,TRBJ2-7,TGTGCCAGCTGGGCAGGGACCGAGCAGTACTTC,CASWAGTEQYF
NA,TRBV11-1,NA,TRBJ2-1,TGTGCCAGCAGCCCTGACAGTGCCTCCTACAATGAGCAGTTCTTC,CASSPDSASYNEQFF
many,TRBV20-1,TRBD2,TRBJ2-1,TGCAGTGCTCCGAGCGGGAGGTCCTACAATGAGCAGTTCTTC,CSAPSGRSYNEQFF
many,TRBV11-3,NA,TRBJ2-7,TGTGCCAGCAGCGCGCCCGGGACTGAATACGAGCAGTACTTC,CASSAPGTEYEQYF
many,TRBV12-3/TRBV12-4,TRBD2,TRBJ2-5,TGTGCCAGCAGGCGGGAGGGCCTCGAGACCCAGTACTTC,CASRREGLETQYF
many,TRBV10-3,NA,TRBJ1-1,TGTGCCATCAGTGAACACAGCGGGGCTGAAGCTTTCTTT,CAISEHSGAEAFF
NA,TRBV2,NA,TRBJ2-1,TGTGCCGTCCTTGGGGTCGGAGGGGAGCAGTTCTTC,CAVLGVGGEQFF
NA,TRBV9,TRBD2,TRBJ2-3,TGTGCCAGCACCAATAGCGGGAGTGGGGCAGATACGCAGTATTTT,CASTNSGSGADTQYF
many,TRBV2,TRBD2,TRBJ2-6,TGTGCCAGCCGACTAGCGGGGGACTCTGGGGCCAACGTCCTGACTTTC,CASRLAGDSGANVLTF
many,TRBV3-1,NA,TRBJ2-7,TGTGCCAGCAGCCAGAGAGCCTACGAGCAGTACTTC,CASSQRAYEQYF
NA,TRBV18,NA,TRBJ2-6,TGTGCCAGCTCCCTTGACTCTGGGGCCAACGTCCTGACTTTC,CASSLDSGANVLTF